Sequencing of this TCR beta chain was carried out in a study of CD8 T cells in ankylosing spondylitis. Study-level points and caveats: Clones linked with disease were CD8+ and fairly uncommon in the peripheral blood. There was a TCR beta motif, made of several highly homologous variants, that appeared characteristic of ankylosing spondylitis blood.

V was clipped by 8 bases and J by 6 bases; unmatched bases: 8. Germline lookup yields CDR1 MDHEN and CDR2 SYDVKM. The CDR3 extends over 13 amino acids. Details on this clonotype: Antigen unknown.

Using its own MiXCR run on the 5' RACE reads, TCRdb lists one record per CDR3 protein. Among hundreds of thousands of distinct CDR3 sequences listed, 10% to 15% were seen once. The source is a male donor with ankylosing spondylitis. The chain links TRBV28 to TRBJ2-7; 9 bases agree with TRBD1. Sequenced input: blood, either unsorted or a sorted T cell fraction (not recorded which). This chain's CDR3 is CASGVGQGFEQYF. CDR3 nucleotide sequence: TGTGCCAGCGGGGTGGGACAGGGATTCGAGCAGTACTTC. The complete variable domain, with remaining parts taken from reference TRBV28 and TRBJ2-7, reads DVKVTQSSRYLVKRTGEKVFLECVQDMDHENMFWYRQDPGLGLRLIYFSYDVKMKEKGDIPEGYSVSREKKERFSLILESASTNQTSMYLCASGVGQGFEQYFGPGTRLTVT.